The entry that follows covers one T cell receptor beta chain sequence. Its matching antigen is unknown. Each CDR3 protein gets one entry after TCRdb re-called the reads with MiXCR. The sample has approximately 110,000 distinct CDR3 sequences, under 50% seen once. The source of the sample is a study of T cell repertoires in cytomegalovirus infection. The CDR3 is 12 residues long. CDR1 SEHNR and CDR2 FQNEAQ come from the germline V gene (reference sequence). V lost 2 bases and J lost 6, with 8 bases in between. This chain joins TRBV7-9 and TRBJ2-7; no clear D gene. The TCR was taken from a human donor in good health (CMV status not recorded). Some clones in this sample may be carry-over from other donors' samples. Sequenced material: CD8+ T cells from cultured PBMCs, taken from culture after CMV antigen stimulation. The CDR3, as DNA: TGTGCCAGCAGCTTAAGTGTCCCCGAGCAGTACTTC. Amino acid sequence: CASSLSVPEQYF.